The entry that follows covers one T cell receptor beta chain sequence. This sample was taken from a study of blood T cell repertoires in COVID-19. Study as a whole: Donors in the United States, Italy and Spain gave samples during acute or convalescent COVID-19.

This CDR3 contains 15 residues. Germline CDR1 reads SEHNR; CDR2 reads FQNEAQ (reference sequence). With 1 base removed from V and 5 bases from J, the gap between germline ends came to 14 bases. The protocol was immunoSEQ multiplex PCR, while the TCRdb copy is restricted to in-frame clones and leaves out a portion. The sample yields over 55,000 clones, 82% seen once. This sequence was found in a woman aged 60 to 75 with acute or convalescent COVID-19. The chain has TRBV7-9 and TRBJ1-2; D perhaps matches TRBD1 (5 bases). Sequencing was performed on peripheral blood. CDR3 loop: CASSLGLRGKYGYTF. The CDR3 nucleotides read TGTGCCAGCAGCTTAGGGCTGCGGGGGAAGTATGGCTACACCTTC.